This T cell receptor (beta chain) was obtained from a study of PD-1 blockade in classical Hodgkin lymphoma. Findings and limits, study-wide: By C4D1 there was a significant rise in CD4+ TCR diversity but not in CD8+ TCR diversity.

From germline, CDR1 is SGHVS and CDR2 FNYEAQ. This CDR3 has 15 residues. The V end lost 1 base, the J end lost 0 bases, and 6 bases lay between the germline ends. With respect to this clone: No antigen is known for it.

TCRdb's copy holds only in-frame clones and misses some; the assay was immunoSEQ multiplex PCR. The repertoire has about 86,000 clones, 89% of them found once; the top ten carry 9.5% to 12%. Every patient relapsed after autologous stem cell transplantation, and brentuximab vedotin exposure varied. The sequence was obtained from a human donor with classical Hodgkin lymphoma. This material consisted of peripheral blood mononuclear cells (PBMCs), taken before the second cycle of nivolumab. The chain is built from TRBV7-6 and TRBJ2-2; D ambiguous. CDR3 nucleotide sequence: TGTGCCAGCAGCTTAGTTCGGGCGAACACCGGGGAGCTGTTTTTT. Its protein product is CASSLVRANTGELFF.